This entry lists 30 T cell receptor beta chains sequenced from one sample in a study of CD8 T cells in Susac syndrome. cDNA came from approximately 0.5 to 1 ug RNA primed by random hexamers. TCRdb used MiXCR to reprocess the immunoSEQ multiplex PCR reads, holding one entry per CDR3 protein. The sample includes hundreds of thousands of distinct CDR3 sequences, approximately 85% seen only once; the top ten take around 0.2%. The sequenced sample was CD8+ T cells from PBMCs. All receptors come from a human donor with multiple sclerosis.

The chain carries TRBV15 and TRBJ2-7; TRBD1 is a possible D gene (6 bases). Germline values: CDR1 LNHNV, CDR2 YYDKDF (reference sequence). The CDR3 spans 15 residues. The V gene lost 0 bases and the J gene lost 2 bases, with 11 bases spanning the gap. The CDR3, as DNA: TGTGCCACCAGCAGAGAGAGGGGGAGCCCCTACGAGCAGTACTTC. As protein: CATSRERGSPYEQYF.

V and J are TRBV11-2 and TRBJ2-5; 11 bases agree with TRBD2. Per the germline V gene, CDR1 is SGHAT and CDR2 is FQNNGV. This CDR3 region has 15 residues. J lost 3 bases, V lost 3 bases, and 3 bases had no gene match. This chain's CDR3 is CASSLGGLAEETQYF. The CDR3 nucleotides are TGTGCCAGCAGCTTGGGGGGACTAGCGGAAGAGACCCAGTACTTC.

The V call is TRBV7-2, the J call TRBJ2-2, with TRBD2 matching over 9 bases. After removal of 4 bases from V and 0 bases from J, the junction contained 6 bases not matched to a gene. The germline V gene encodes CDR1 SGHTA and CDR2 FQGNSA. This CDR3 comprises 17 residues. CDR3 sequence (DNA): TGTGCCAGCAGCTCCACCCCTAGCGGGACGAACACCGGGGAGCTGTTTTTT. Its protein is CASSSTPSGTNTGELFF. The whole variable domain, remainder taken from reference TRBV7-2 and TRBJ2-2, is GAGVSQSPSNKVTEKGKDVELRCDPISGHTALYWYRQSLGQGLEFLIYFQGNSAPDKSGLPSDRFSAERTGGSVSTLTIQRTQQEDSAVYLCASSSTPSGTNTGELFFGEGSRLTVL.

The chain carries TRBV4-2 and TRBJ2-7, with 12 bases identical to TRBD2. This CDR3 spans 18 amino acids. The germline CDR1 and CDR2 sequences are LGHNA and YNFKEQ. Trimming cost V 3 bases and J 2 bases; bases outside gene matches: 11. The chain's CDR3 is CASSHPGLAGGLPYEQYF. The CDR3 coding sequence is TGTGCCAGCAGCCACCCGGGCCTAGCGGGAGGGCTGCCCTACGAGCAGTACTTC.

The rearrangement joins TRBV19 to TRBJ1-2; maybe TRBD1 (5 bases). Trimming removed 7 bases from V and 6 bases from J, with 15 bases in between. Germline CDR1 and CDR2: LNHDA and SQIVND (reference sequence). The CDR3 has 13 residues. Here the CDR3 reads CASKSARDHGYTF. The CDR3 DNA reads TGTGCCAGTAAATCCGCCAGGGATCATGGCTACACCTTC.

There are a few counts of this clonotype. V gene TRBV4-3 combines with J gene TRBJ1-2; 9 nucleotides match TRBD1. Germline V CDR1 and CDR2: LGHNA, YSLEER. There are 17 residues in the CDR3. J was trimmed by 6 bases and V by 0 bases; bases with no gene match: 11. CDR3 protein: CASSQDLSRDRVNGYTF. The CDR3, as DNA: TGCGCCAGCAGCCAAGACCTGTCCCGGGACAGGGTAAATGGCTACACCTTC.

This chain links TRBV20-1 with TRBJ2-7; 10 bases line up with TRBD2. The CDR3 has 15 amino acids. Germline CDR1 DFQATT, CDR2 SNEGSKA (reference sequence). The J segment lost 5 bases and the V segment lost 0 bases, leaving 7 bases of the junction unmatched. The CDR3 DNA sequence: TGCAGTGCTAGAGACCCTAGCGGGAGTCCCAACGAGCAGTACTTC. The encoded protein is CSARDPSGSPNEQYF.

The CDR3 sequence is CASSLVSIPTGELFF. As DNA, the CDR3 is TGCGCCAGCAGCTTGGTTAGCATTCCCACCGGGGAGCTGTTTTTT. This chain joins TRBV5-1 and TRBJ2-2; D call uncertain. Per the germline V gene, CDR1 is SGHRS and CDR2 is YFSETQ. The CDR3 extends over 15 amino acids. V lost 0 bases to trimming and J lost 4 bases, with 10 bases between them.

CDR3 loop: CAWELLSDTQYF. The CDR3 DNA reads TGTGCCTGGGAATTACTTTCGGATACGCAGTATTTT. V and J are TRBV30 and TRBJ2-3; D call uncertain. Trimming left V 5 bases short and J 6 bases short, with 12 bases between. This CDR3 is built from 12 residues. Germline V gene sequence: CDR1 GTSNPN, CDR2 SVGIG (reference sequence).

This clonotype was picked up one time. This chain connects TRBV4-2 to TRBJ1-5; 8 bases line up with TRBD1. Germline CDR1 and CDR2: LGHNA and YNFKEQ. The length of the CDR3 is 21 residues. J gave up 0 bases and V 1 base, and 17 bases lay outside the gene matches. CDR3 region: CASSQGVGRGPESPSNQPQHF. As DNA, the CDR3 is TGTGCCAGCAGCCAAGGGGTGGGCAGGGGGCCCGAATCGCCTAGCAATCAGCCCCAGCATTTT.

This chain joins TRBV3-1 and TRBJ2-3; 7 bases map to TRBD2. The ends lost 1 base at V and 2 bases at J; junction bases unmatched: 6. Germline values: CDR1 LGHDT, CDR2 YNNKEL (reference sequence). CDR3 length: 16 residues. The CDR3: CASSQGASGATDTQYF. CDR3 DNA: TGTGCCAGCAGCCAAGGGGCCAGCGGGGCCACAGATACGCAGTATTTT.

The gene calls are TRBV4-3 and TRBJ2-3; D gene uncertain. The CDR3 loop spans 15 amino acids. In germline, CDR1 is LGHNA, CDR2 YSLEER. Deletions cut 0 bases from V and 0 bases from J, with 7 bases between. The CDR3 is CASSQDLGSTDTQYF. The CDR3 bases are TGCGCCAGCAGCCAAGATTTAGGTAGCACAGATACGCAGTATTTT.

The gene calls are TRBV20-1 and TRBJ1-1; D not resolved. CDR3 length: 14 amino acids. V dropped 1 base and J dropped 0 bases, with 9 bases sitting between them. CDR1 and CDR2 from the germline V gene are DFQATT and SNEGSKA (reference sequence). CDR3 coding DNA: TGCAGTGCTAGAGGTTTCAGCATGAACACTGAAGCTTTCTTT. Translation: CSARGFSMNTEAFF.

The rearrangement uses TRBV6-1 and TRBJ2-3; TRBD2 matches 7 bases. Germline V gene sequence: CDR1 MNHNS, CDR2 SASEGT. J lost 5 bases, V lost 8 bases, and 7 bases had no gene match. The CDR3 sequence is 13 residues long. Here the CDR3 DNA reads TGTGCCAGCGGGGCGGGAGAGGGAGATACGCAGTATTTT. Protein product: CASGAGEGDTQYF.

V is TRBV7-9 and J is TRBJ2-7; D is ambiguous. CDR3 length: 15 residues. Trimming removed 5 bases from V and 4 bases from J, with 18 bases in between. Germline V gene sequence: CDR1 SEHNR, CDR2 FQNEAQ (reference sequence). CDR3 sequence: CASSRPPFSPYEQYF. In nucleotides, the CDR3 is TGTGCCAGCAGCCGTCCGCCCTTCTCGCCATACGAGCAGTACTTC.

CDR3 nucleotide sequence: TGTGCCAGCAGTTTATGGCAACCGGAGGGGAGGACCGGGGAGCTGTTTTTT. Residues: CASSLWQPEGRTGELFF. The rearrangement joins TRBV27 to TRBJ2-2; tentative D call: TRBD2 (6 bases). CDR3 length: 17 residues. V was trimmed by 1 base and J by 5 bases, leaving 17 bases between them. Germline CDR1 is MNHEY and CDR2 is SMNVEV (reference sequence).

This clonotype was seen just once. The chain employs TRBV7-8 and TRBJ2-7, with D perhaps matching TRBD1 (6 bases). V was cut by 3 bases and J by 6 bases, with 15 bases left in between. The CDR3 is 14 residues long. Germline V gives CDR1 SGHVS, CDR2 FQNEAQ. The CDR3 loop reads CASSLRSGVVEQYF. CDR3 DNA sequence: TGTGCCAGCAGCTTGCGTTCAGGGGTTGTCGAGCAGTACTTC.

The chain employs TRBV6-5 and TRBJ2-6, with D uncertain. This CDR3 has 15 amino acids. The germline gives CDR1 MNHEY, CDR2 SVGAGI. V was clipped by 7 bases and J by 2 bases, with 12 bases between them. CDR3 nucleotide sequence: TGTGCCAGCACAGGTATTTCTCCTGGGGCCAACGTCCTGACTTTC. It yields the protein CASTGISPGANVLTF.

This clonotype was detected a few times. The V and J genes are TRBV4-1 and TRBJ1-2; D remains ambiguous. The CDR3 runs 13 residues. The germline V and J ends were trimmed by 0 bases and 0 bases, with 2 bases remaining between them. The germline V gene has CDR1 MGHRA and CDR2 YSYEKL. CDR3: CASSQDTNYGYTF. DNA for the CDR3: TGCGCCAGCAGCCAAGACACTAACTATGGCTACACCTTC.

This chain links TRBV20-1 with TRBJ2-1; tentatively, D is TRBD1 or TRBD2 (5 bases each). Germline lookup yields CDR1 DFQATT and CDR2 SNEGSKA (reference sequence). Between the trimmed V and J ends, which lost 6 bases and 4 bases, there was a span of 10 bases. The CDR3 contains 12 residues. The CDR3 DNA reads TGCAGTGCAAGGGACCTATACAATGAGCAGTTCTTC. This gives the protein CSARDLYNEQFF.

This clonotype was seen only once. The V call is TRBV7-9, the J call TRBJ2-7, with 8 nucleotides matching TRBD1. V trimming: 5 bases; J trimming: 5 bases; junction bases outside the gene matches: 5. The CDR3 has 13 amino acids. Germline CDR1 is SEHNR and CDR2 is FQNEAQ (reference sequence). The CDR3 DNA reads as TGTGCCAGCAGCAAAGGACAGGGCCACGAGCAGTACTTC. Amino acid sequence: CASSKGQGHEQYF.

This clonotype came up once. V usage is TRBV20-1 and J usage is TRBJ2-1; no definite D call. V was cut by 3 bases and J by 0 bases, with 15 bases left in between. The CDR3 has 16 residues. CDR1 is DFQATT and CDR2 is SNEGSKA in the germline V gene (reference sequence). The CDR3 DNA sequence: TGCAGTGCTAGGAAGAGGCGTGTGAGCTCCTACAATGAGCAGTTCTTC. Residues: CSARKRRVSSYNEQFF.

Only one count was recorded for this clonotype. This chain joins TRBV27 and TRBJ1-5, with D tentatively TRBD1 (5 bases). Germline-derived CDR1 and CDR2 are MNHEY and SMNVEV (reference sequence). This CDR3 has 15 amino acids. V was clipped by 8 bases and J by 0 bases, with 14 bases between them. In DNA form, the CDR3 reads TGTGCCAGCGGCCGGGGCCCCTATAGCAATCAGCCCCAGCATTTT. Its protein is CASGRGPYSNQPQHF.

The table lists this clonotype with a few counts. V gene TRBV3-1 combines with J gene TRBJ1-1, with a tentative D call TRBD1 (6 bases). The CDR3 consists of 14 residues. V lost 1 base and J 6 bases, leaving 12 bases between the germline ends. Germline assignment: CDR1 LGHDT and CDR2 YNNKEL (reference sequence). CDR3: CASSQVGGSPEAFF. DNA of the CDR3: TGTGCCAGCAGCCAAGTAGGGGGTAGCCCTGAAGCTTTCTTT.

The chain uses TRBV19 and TRBJ1-1; D is unresolved. The V end was cut by 4 bases, the J end by 7 bases, with 13 bases between. CDR1 LNHDA and CDR2 SQIVND come from the germline V gene (reference sequence). This CDR3 is 13 amino acids long. The CDR3 here is CASSTGGIYEAFF. The CDR3 DNA follows: TGTGCCAGTAGTACCGGCGGGATCTATGAAGCTTTCTTT.

This clonotype was picked up a small number of times. V is TRBV18 and J is TRBJ2-7, with a tentative D call TRBD2 (5 bases). This CDR3 is built from 14 residues. CDR1 and CDR2 (germline): KGHSH, LQKENI. Between the trimmed V and J ends, which lost 4 bases and 2 bases, there was a span of 12 bases. CDR3 protein: CASSQENGTYEQYF. CDR3 in DNA: TGTGCCAGCTCACAAGAGAACGGGACCTACGAGCAGTACTTC.

CDR3 DNA sequence: TGCGCCAGCAGCCAACCTGGGACTAGCGGGAGCGAAGAGCAGTTCTTC. The encoded protein is CASSQPGTSGSEEQFF. The chain has TRBV4-3 and TRBJ2-1, with 14 positions matching TRBD2. The CDR3 length is 16 residues. Per the germline V gene, CDR1 is LGHNA and CDR2 is YSLEER. Trimming cost V 2 bases and J 10 bases; bases outside gene matches: 7.

The rearrangement uses TRBV2 and TRBJ1-4; 11 nucleotides line up with TRBD1. V lost 5 bases and J lost 8; bases outside the gene matches: 7. Germline V gene data show CDR1 as SNHLY and CDR2 as FYNNEI. This CDR3 is 15 amino acids long. For the CDR3, the DNA is TGTGCCAGCAGTTCATCCGGGACAGGGGGGGAAAAACTGTTTTTT. It translates to CASSSSGTGGEKLFF.

V and J are TRBV7-9 and TRBJ1-2; no reliable D call. This CDR3 has 15 amino acids. V dropped 5 bases and J dropped 4 bases, with 17 bases sitting between them. Germline lookup yields CDR1 SEHNR and CDR2 FQNEAQ (reference sequence). CDR3 region: CASSPPPGRLYGYTF. The CDR3 DNA reads TGTGCCAGCAGCCCTCCCCCCGGACGTCTCTATGGCTACACCTTC.

The chain joins TRBV19 to TRBJ1-2; 7 bases line up with TRBD1. V shed 0 bases, J shed 2 bases, and the junction held 9 bases outside the gene matches. Germline CDR1 and CDR2: LNHDA and SQIVND (reference sequence). The length of the CDR3 is 17 residues. The CDR3 protein is CASSIDVGTGDNYGYTF. As DNA, the CDR3 is TGTGCCAGTAGTATAGACGTCGGAACAGGGGACAACTATGGCTACACCTTC.